The 23 T cell receptor beta chains presented below share a single source sample, sequenced in a study of Ad26.COV2.S vaccination and SARS-CoV-2 variants. Clones were read by immunoSEQ multiplex PCR, and TCRdb kept only the in-frame ones, dropping some. The sample shows roughly 180,000 clones, around 88% of them seen only once. The starting material was peripheral blood, obtained after recovery from COVID-19. The origin of the receptors is a human donor who had recovered from COVID-19.

This chain connects TRBV7-2 to TRBJ2-2; D gene unclear. The CDR3 runs 14 residues. V shed 4 bases and J shed 6 bases, with 12 bases lying between them. Germline-derived CDR1 and CDR2 are SGHTA and FQGNSA. The CDR3 nucleotides are TGTGCCAGCAGCTCGACTCCAGTGGCCGGGGAGCTGTTTTTT. It translates to CASSSTPVAGELFF. Full variable domain (remainder filled in from reference TRBV7-2 and TRBJ2-2): GAGVSQSPSNKVTEKGKDVELRCDPISGHTALYWYRQSLGQGLEFLIYFQGNSAPDKSGLPSDRFSAERTGGSVSTLTIQRTQQEDSAVYLCASSSTPVAGELFFGEGSRLTVL.

The rearrangement uses TRBV6-5 and TRBJ2-3; 9 nucleotides match TRBD2. Trimming cost V 6 bases and J 0 bases; bases outside gene matches: 4. The CDR3 covers 15 residues. In germline, CDR1 is MNHEY, CDR2 SVGAGI. The DNA of the CDR3 is TGTGCCAGCAGAATGCGGGGGGGCAGCACAGATACGCAGTATTTT. This gives the protein CASRMRGGSTDTQYF.

The chain carries TRBV19 and TRBJ1-2; D unclear. CDR3 length: 13 residues. Per germline, CDR1 LNHDA and CDR2 SQIVND (reference sequence). Trimming took 3 bases from V and 2 from J, leaving 7 bases between them. As DNA, the CDR3 is TGTGCCAGTAGTATTTTGGTGAACTATGGCTACACCTTC. As protein: CASSILVNYGYTF.

The rearrangement uses TRBV2 and TRBJ2-1; a weak D match, TRBD2 (6 bases). The CDR3 is made up of 17 amino acids. Germline CDR1 SNHLY, CDR2 FYNNEI. The V and J ends lost 5 bases and 3 bases respectively, with 20 bases between them. The CDR3 loop reads CASSPLRASGLYNEQFF. In DNA, the CDR3 is TGTGCCAGCAGTCCTCTGAGGGCCAGCGGGCTCTACAATGAGCAGTTCTTC.

Here the CDR3 reads CASSLGQGGEKLFF. CDR3 nucleotides: TGCGCCAGCAGCCTTGGACAAGGCGGTGAAAAACTGTTTTTT. The chain has TRBV5-1 and TRBJ1-4; D perhaps matches TRBD1 (5 bases). This CDR3 comprises 14 residues. Germline assignment: CDR1 SGHRS and CDR2 YFSETQ. V lost 4 bases to trimming and J lost 7 bases, with 14 bases between them.

The CDR3 reads CASSFGQGEGYEQYF. The CDR3 nucleotides are TGTGCCAGCAGCTTCGGACAGGGGGAAGGCTACGAGCAGTACTTC. This chain connects TRBV7-3 to TRBJ2-7, with TRBD1 matching over 10 bases. There are 15 residues in the CDR3. Trimming took 3 bases from V and 3 from J; bases not matched to a gene: 5. The germline V gene has CDR1 SGHTA and CDR2 FQGTGA.

J is TRBJ1-6 and V is TRBV6-5, with unresolved D. Germline lookup yields CDR1 MNHEY and CDR2 SVGAGI. V shed 0 bases and J shed 8 bases, with 14 bases lying between them. This CDR3 region has 16 residues. The CDR3, as DNA: TGTGCCAGCAGTTACTCGACGGATGACTGGGATTCACCCCTCCACTTT. It translates to CASSYSTDDWDSPLHF.

This clone was seen only once. V usage is TRBV9 and J usage is TRBJ2-1; 11 nucleotides match TRBD2. The CDR3 sequence is 15 residues long. Germline lookup yields CDR1 SGDLS and CDR2 YYNGEE. Trimming removed 3 bases from V and 7 bases from J; junction bases left unmatched: 6. This chain's CDR3 is CASSATSGGGNEQFF. The CDR3 bases are TGTGCCAGCAGCGCAACTAGCGGGGGAGGGAATGAGCAGTTCTTC.

The V gene is TRBV11-2, the J gene TRBJ2-7; possible D gene TRBD1, 6 bases. The germline V and J ends were trimmed by 10 bases and 2 bases, with 15 bases remaining between them. The CDR3 is made up of 13 amino acids. Looked up from germline, CDR1 is SGHAT and CDR2 is FQNNGV. CDR3 nucleotides: TGTGCCACGACTGAGGACAGCGCCTACGAGCAGTACTTC. It specifies CATTEDSAYEQYF.

The V gene is TRBV6-1, the J gene TRBJ1-2, with a possible D match to TRBD1 (6 bases). Trimming left V 1 base short and J 8 bases short, with 11 bases between. CDR1 is MNHNS, CDR2 SASEGT, per germline. The CDR3 is made up of 13 amino acids. DNA for the CDR3: TGTGCCAGCAGTGAAGACAGGGAGAGGGGCTACACCTTC. It encodes CASSEDRERGYTF.

The gene calls are TRBV12-3 or TRBV12-4 and TRBJ2-1, with TRBD2 matching 14 bases. CDR3 size: 13 residues. The V segment lost 6 bases and the J segment 15 bases; nucleotides outside the gene matches: 7. The chain's CDR3 is CASSPTSGRARFF. Here the CDR3 DNA reads TGTGCCAGCAGCCCGACTAGCGGGAGGGCCCGGTTCTTC.

The rearrangement links TRBV12-3 or TRBV12-4 to TRBJ1-1, with D possibly TRBD1 on 6 matching bases. The CDR3 consists of 13 residues. V lost 3 bases and J 6 bases, leaving 11 bases between the germline ends. The CDR3 loop reads CASSLDGQSEAFF. The CDR3 DNA sequence: TGTGCCAGCAGTTTGGACGGACAGTCTGAAGCTTTCTTT.

The chain has TRBV13 and TRBJ2-7, with 10 bases lining up with TRBD1. Unmatched junction bases numbered 10, after V lost 5 bases and J lost 6 bases. The CDR3 loop spans 15 amino acids. Germline V gene lookup returns CDR1 PRHDT and CDR2 FYEKMQ (reference sequence). The CDR3 loop reads CASSPGTGVGVEQYF. The CDR3, as DNA: TGTGCCAGCAGCCCCGGGACAGGGGTGGGGGTCGAGCAGTACTTC.

V is TRBV4-1 and J is TRBJ1-2; 7 nucleotides line up with TRBD1. CDR1 MGHRA and CDR2 YSYEKL come from the germline V gene. J gave up 7 bases and V 3 bases, and 8 bases lay outside the gene matches. The CDR3 spans 14 residues. The CDR3 DNA reads as TGCGCCAGCAGCCATCCGACAGGGAATCTTGGCTACACCTTC. Protein product: CASSHPTGNLGYTF.

The chain has TRBV6-5 and TRBJ2-3; D ambiguous. From germline, CDR1 is MNHEY and CDR2 SVGAGI. The CDR3 length is 16 residues. The V and J ends lost 0 bases and 0 bases respectively, with 10 bases between them. The CDR3 region is CASSYSVADSTDTQYF. DNA for the CDR3: TGTGCCAGCAGTTACTCGGTGGCCGACAGCACAGATACGCAGTATTTT.

This clone appeared once. CDR3 region: CASSRSGTANTEAFF. In DNA, the CDR3 is TGTGCCAGCAGCCGATCAGGGACAGCGAACACTGAAGCTTTCTTT. This rearrangement joins TRBV7-8 to TRBJ1-1, with 7 bases aligning to TRBD1. CDR1 is SGHVS, CDR2 FQNEAQ, per germline. The CDR3 totals 15 residues. Trimming took 5 bases from V and 1 from J; bases not matched to a gene: 7.

V usage is TRBV6-5 and J usage is TRBJ1-1; a possible D gene is TRBD1 (5 bases). V was shortened by 7 bases and J by 4 bases, with 16 bases between the two germline ends. Germline V gene sequence: CDR1 MNHEY, CDR2 SVGAGI. The CDR3 is 14 amino acids. The CDR3 loop reads CASIPTQGGTEAFF. The CDR3 DNA reads as TGTGCCAGCATCCCCACGCAGGGAGGCACTGAAGCTTTCTTT.

This chain links TRBV5-1 with TRBJ2-3; possible D gene TRBD2, 6 bases. The germline gives CDR1 SGHRS, CDR2 YFSETQ. Trimming removed 4 bases from V and 5 bases from J, with 8 bases in between. This CDR3 spans 12 amino acids. For the CDR3, the DNA is TGCGCCAGCAGCCCAGCGGGAGATACGCAGTATTTT. It specifies CASSPAGDTQYF.

The gene calls are TRBV18 and TRBJ2-5; D remains ambiguous. The germline V and J ends were trimmed by 3 bases and 2 bases, with 7 bases remaining between them. This CDR3 is built from 13 residues. Per the germline V gene, CDR1 is KGHSH and CDR2 is LQKENI. The CDR3 DNA reads as TGTGCCAGCTCACCGGCGGTTCAAGAGACCCAGTACTTC. Translated, it gives CASSPAVQETQYF.

This chain connects TRBV6-1 to TRBJ2-3, with 11 bases aligning to TRBD2. The CDR3 extends over 16 amino acids. Germline loops: CDR1 MNHNS, CDR2 SASEGT. J lost 7 bases, V lost 0 bases, and 6 bases had no gene match. The DNA of the CDR3 is TGTGCCAGCAGTGAAGCACTAGCGGGGGCCGGGAATACGCAGTATTTT. It codes for CASSEALAGAGNTQYF.

The chain employs TRBV7-9 and TRBJ1-2; D is possibly TRBD1 (5 bases). Between the trimmed V and J ends, which lost 0 bases and 4 bases, there was a span of 12 bases. The CDR3 consists of 15 residues. CDR1 and CDR2 (germline): SEHNR, FQNEAQ (reference sequence). The CDR3 loop reads CASSLALGDLYGYTF. The DNA of the CDR3 is TGTGCCAGCAGCTTAGCCTTAGGGGATCTCTATGGCTACACCTTC.

The rearrangement joins TRBV6-1 to TRBJ1-3; D is possibly TRBD1 (6 bases). Trimming pared 6 bases from V and 4 bases from J, leaving 19 bases between. This CDR3 has 16 residues. Germline lookup yields CDR1 MNHNS and CDR2 SASEGT. The CDR3 DNA sequence: TGTGCCAGCAGCGAATCTTACAGGGTCTCAGGAAACACCATATATTTT. The encoded protein is CASSESYRVSGNTIYF.

The chain has TRBV2 and TRBJ2-1, with D tentatively TRBD2 (5 bases). The germline V and J ends were trimmed by 8 bases and 3 bases, with 14 bases remaining between them. Germline loops: CDR1 SNHLY, CDR2 FYNNEI. The CDR3 consists of 14 residues. CDR3 in DNA: TGTGCCAGCCTTCAAGGACTGGGCTACAATGAGCAGTTCTTC. This gives the protein CASLQGLGYNEQFF.